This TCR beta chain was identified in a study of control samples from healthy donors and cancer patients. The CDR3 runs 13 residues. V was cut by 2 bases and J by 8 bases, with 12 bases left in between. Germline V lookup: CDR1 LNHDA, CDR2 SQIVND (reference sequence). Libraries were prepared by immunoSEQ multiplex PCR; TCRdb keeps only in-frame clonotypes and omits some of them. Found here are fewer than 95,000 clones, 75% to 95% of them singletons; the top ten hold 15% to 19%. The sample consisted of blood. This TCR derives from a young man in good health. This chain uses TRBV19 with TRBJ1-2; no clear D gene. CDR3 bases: TGTGCCAGTAGTATAAGGCCTTGGGAGGGCTACACCTTC. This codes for CASSIRPWEGYTF.